This T cell receptor beta chain was recovered during a study of blood T cell repertoires in COVID-19. Study summary: Researchers got acute and convalescent COVID-19 samples from the United States, Italy and Spain.

The V gene's germline CDR1 is LNHDA and CDR2 SQIVND (reference sequence). The CDR3 is made up of 15 amino acids. The ends were cut back, 3 bases at V and 5 bases at J, with 14 bases in the middle. A Seattle source enrolled patients during active infection and followed them longitudinally. In the study's own analysis: How many nucleated cells were present was estimated from reference gene primer amplification. Clones were read by immunoSEQ multiplex PCR, and TCRdb kept only the in-frame ones, dropping some. Clone size and V and J calls were adopted from that table, with D and trimming inferred from the DNA. The table lists roughly 260,000 clones, more than 85% of them singletons.

The chain couples TRBV19 to TRBJ2-1; no reliable D call. The sample taken for sequencing was peripheral blood. This TCR was recovered from a person under 35 with COVID-19, enrolled during active disease. CDR3 coding DNA: TGTGCCAGTAGTATCCTGCTTGAATCTAACAATGAGCAGTTCTTC. Translation: CASSILLESNNEQFF.